Below are 22 T cell receptor beta chains sequenced from a single sample in a study of shared clonotypes between healthy human individuals. Sequencing was performed with immunoSEQ multiplex PCR; in TCRdb, only in-frame clones are kept and a portion is missing. Altogether 950,000 to 1,100,000 clones are present, approximately 70% being singletons, with the ten largest covering about 1.5%. The sample comprised memory CD4+ T cells sorted from blood. Sample subset: CD45RA-negative fraction. These receptors were taken from a man aged 18 to 29 in good health.

This chain uses TRBV28 with TRBJ1-2; tentatively, D is TRBD1 (5 bases). V lost 6 bases, J lost 8 bases, and 13 bases lay in between. From germline, CDR1 is MDHEN and CDR2 SYDVKM. The CDR3 is made up of 12 amino acids. CDR3 region: CASSLTEGGYTF. CDR3 DNA sequence: TGTGCCAGCAGCCTGACAGAGGGAGGCTACACCTTC.

The chain is built from TRBV5-1 and TRBJ2-5, with D unclear. The CDR3 is 13 amino acids. The germline V gene has CDR1 SGHRS and CDR2 YFSETQ. V lost 4 bases and J 3 bases, leaving 10 bases between the germline ends. CDR3 protein: CASSLRVEETQYF. The CDR3 region has the DNA TGCGCCAGCAGCCTCCGAGTTGAAGAGACCCAGTACTTC.

This clone was counted a few times. This chain connects TRBV7-2 to TRBJ1-6; D unresolved. V shed 1 base and J shed 7 bases, with 2 bases lying between them. Germline values: CDR1 SGHTA, CDR2 FQGNSA. This CDR3 has 12 residues. CDR3 sequence: CASSLGNSPLHF. DNA for the CDR3: TGTGCCAGCAGCTTAGGGAATTCACCCCTCCACTTT.

This clone showed up just once. The same CDR3 can be traced to other DNA sequences in this sample. The rearrangement uses TRBV9 and TRBJ2-2, with 10 positions matching TRBD1. The CDR3 is made up of 16 amino acids. Germline V gene sequence: CDR1 SGDLS, CDR2 YYNGEE. J was trimmed by 2 bases and V by 2 bases; bases with no gene match: 3. The CDR3 protein is CASSVGTGVNTGELFF. In DNA, the CDR3 is TGTGCCAGCAGCGTGGGGACAGGGGTAAACACCGGGGAGCTGTTTTTT.

The J gene is TRBJ1-2, the V gene TRBV6-5, with D maybe TRBD1 (6 bases). V was cut by 3 bases and J by 5 bases, with 13 bases left in between. The CDR3 has 14 residues. Per the germline V gene, CDR1 is MNHEY and CDR2 is SVGAGI. CDR3 sequence reads: CASSYLGAVYGYTF. Here the CDR3 DNA reads TGTGCCAGCAGTTATTTGGGGGCCGTGTATGGCTACACCTTC.

This chain connects TRBV5-1 to TRBJ1-1; D not certain. V lost 0 bases and J 2 bases, leaving 11 bases between the germline ends. The CDR3 totals 15 residues. The germline V gene has CDR1 SGHRS and CDR2 YFSETQ. The CDR3 protein is CASSLALGYNTEAFF. The CDR3 DNA reads TGCGCCAGCAGCTTGGCCCTCGGTTACAACACTGAAGCTTTCTTT. Full variable domain (rest looked up from reference TRBV5-1 and TRBJ1-1): KAGVTQTPRYLIKTRGQQVTLSCSPISGHRSVSWYQQTPGQGLQFLFEYFSETQRNKGNFPGRFSGRQFSNSRSEMNVSTLELGDSALYLCASSLALGYNTEAFFGQGTRLTVV.

This clone showed up just once. This chain links TRBV5-1 with TRBJ1-5, with 9 bases lining up with TRBD1. V trimming: 3 bases; J trimming: 7 bases; junction bases outside the gene matches: 2. CDR3 length: 13 amino acids. Germline assignment: CDR1 SGHRS and CDR2 YFSETQ. The CDR3 DNA reads as TGCGCCAGCAGCTGGGACAGGGAGCAGCCCCAGCATTTT. It yields the protein CASSWDREQPQHF. Combining the CDR3 with reference TRBV5-1 and TRBJ1-5 gives the whole variable domain KAGVTQTPRYLIKTRGQQVTLSCSPISGHRSVSWYQQTPGQGLQFLFEYFSETQRNKGNFPGRFSGRQFSNSRSEMNVSTLELGDSALYLCASSWDREQPQHFGDGTRLSIL.

Only a few counts were recorded for this clone. The chain links TRBV5-1 to TRBJ1-1; D not resolved. Trimming removed 0 bases from V and 9 bases from J, with 6 bases in between. This CDR3 comprises 11 residues. Germline-derived CDR1 and CDR2 are SGHRS and YFSETQ. The CDR3 region has the DNA TGCGCCAGCAGCTTGGATTCTAAAGCTTTCTTT. Its translation: CASSLDSKAFF.

This chain uses TRBV28 with TRBJ2-1, with 11 bases matching TRBD2. This CDR3 is 16 amino acids long. Germline V lookup: CDR1 MDHEN, CDR2 SYDVKM. The junction had 8 bases not matched to a gene; V was cut back by 6 bases and J by 4 bases. Here the CDR3 DNA reads TGTGCCAGCAGCTCTCTAGCGGGGGGTGGGTACAATGAGCAGTTCTTC. Protein: CASSSLAGGGYNEQFF.

V gene TRBV15 combines with J gene TRBJ2-2, with 9 nucleotides matching TRBD1. The CDR3 totals 15 residues. Germline V gives CDR1 LNHNV, CDR2 YYDKDF (reference sequence). V dropped 2 bases and J dropped 7; count of bases not matched to a gene: 5. The CDR3 loop is CATSRPDRGVGELFF. DNA for the CDR3: TGTGCCACCAGCAGACCCGACAGGGGGGTCGGGGAGCTGTTTTTT.

The chain combines TRBV19 with TRBJ2-7; TRBD2 aligns across 7 bases. The V gene's germline CDR1 is LNHDA and CDR2 SQIVND (reference sequence). The CDR3 extends over 15 amino acids. The V and J ends lost 3 bases and 2 bases, in that order; junction bases with no gene match: 7. CDR3 sequence (DNA): TGTGCCAGTAGTATCGGGGGGAAGGAGACCTACGAGCAGTACTTC. Protein: CASSIGGKETYEQYF.

This clone was picked up a small number of times. CDR3 loop: CASSQSPGELFF. The CDR3 DNA is TGTGCCAGCAGCCAAAGTCCCGGGGAGCTGTTTTTT. The V call is TRBV14, the J call TRBJ2-2; D gene ambiguous. The V gene's germline CDR1 is SGHDN and CDR2 FVKESK. The CDR3 totals 12 residues. The germline V and J ends were trimmed by 2 bases and 6 bases, with 4 bases remaining between them.

The chain combines TRBV7-9 with TRBJ1-5; D might be TRBD1 (5 bases). The CDR3 consists of 13 residues. From germline, CDR1 is SEHNR and CDR2 FQNEAQ (reference sequence). Deletions cut 5 bases from V and 5 bases from J, with 10 bases between. In DNA form, the CDR3 reads TGTGCCAGCAGCCCGCAGGGTGATCAGCCCCAGCATTTT. Amino acids: CASSPQGDQPQHF.

The chain uses TRBV10-3 and TRBJ1-4; tentative D call: TRBD1 (6 bases). V dropped 6 bases and J dropped 0 bases, with 8 bases sitting between them. CDR3 length: 14 amino acids. From germline, CDR1 is ENHRY and CDR2 SYGVKD. CDR3 coding DNA: TGTGCCATCAGCCCAGGGGCAACTAATGAAAAACTGTTTTTT. Translated, it gives CAISPGATNEKLFF.

The chain recombines TRBV7-3 with TRBJ2-3; 13 bases are a match to TRBD2. Looked up from germline, CDR1 is SGHTA and CDR2 is FQGTGA. The CDR3 has 16 residues. The V and J ends lost 6 bases and 6 bases, in that order; junction bases with no gene match: 9. The CDR3 nucleotides read TGTGCCAGCAGGGCGGGACTAGCGGGGAGTAAGGATACGCAGTATTTT. Translating gives CASRAGLAGSKDTQYF.

This chain links TRBV30 with TRBJ2-2; D gene uncertain. V lost 0 bases and J lost 6, with 8 bases in between. The CDR3 has 13 amino acids. Germline lookup yields CDR1 GTSNPN and CDR2 SVGIG (reference sequence). CDR3 residues: CAWSVLGPGELFF. CDR3 nucleotides: TGTGCCTGGAGTGTCCTAGGGCCCGGGGAGCTGTTTTTT.

This clone showed up just a few times. This sequence joins TRBV5-1 and TRBJ1-6; D remains ambiguous. The V and J ends lost 1 base and 9 bases respectively, with 14 bases between them. This CDR3 is built from 15 residues. CDR1 is SGHRS, CDR2 YFSETQ, per germline. CDR3 region: CASSLSREQGSPLHF. In DNA form, the CDR3 reads TGCGCCAGCAGCTTGTCTCGGGAGCAAGGTTCACCCCTCCACTTT.

V is TRBV5-8 and J is TRBJ2-4; the match to TRBD2 covers 8 bases. The length of the CDR3 is 14 residues. The V and J ends lost 6 bases and 4 bases, in that order; junction bases with no gene match: 6. The germline gives CDR1 SGHTS, CDR2 YDEGEE. CDR3 sequence (DNA): TGTGCCAGCACCCCGGGACTAGTGAAAAACATTCAGTACTTC. It translates to CASTPGLVKNIQYF.

The chain is built from TRBV30 and TRBJ2-5; D may be TRBD1 (6 bases). The germline V gene encodes CDR1 GTSNPN and CDR2 SVGIG (reference sequence). Trimming removed 8 bases from V and 4 bases from J, with 20 bases in between. This CDR3 contains 14 residues. The CDR3 is CAMKPGQMIETQYF. The CDR3, as DNA: TGTGCCATGAAACCGGGACAAATGATAGAGACCCAGTACTTC.

The rearrangement uses TRBV7-9 and TRBJ1-2; D is uncertain. This CDR3 has 16 amino acids. Germline CDR1 and CDR2: SEHNR and FQNEAQ (reference sequence). Deletions cut 1 base from V and 1 base from J, with 13 bases between. CDR3 nucleotides: TGTGCCAGCAGCTTAGACCTGGGCCCCTTTAACTATGGCTACACCTTC. It codes for CASSLDLGPFNYGYTF.

J is TRBJ2-1 and V is TRBV18; D gene ambiguous. CDR3 length equals 15 residues. Looked up from germline, CDR1 is KGHSH and CDR2 is LQKENI. V lost 3 bases and J 3 bases, leaving 12 bases between the germline ends. The CDR3 nucleotides are TGTGCCAGCTCACCCAATTGGGGAATCTACAATGAGCAGTTCTTC. The encoded protein is CASSPNWGIYNEQFF.

This rearrangement joins TRBV10-3 to TRBJ2-3, with D maybe TRBD2 (5 bases). Germline V gives CDR1 ENHRY, CDR2 SYGVKD. The V end was cut by 0 bases, the J end by 3 bases, with 16 bases between. The CDR3 consists of 17 residues. CDR3: CAISESGGGDVTDTQYF. In DNA, the CDR3 is TGTGCCATCAGTGAGTCAGGAGGTGGGGATGTGACAGATACGCAGTATTTT.